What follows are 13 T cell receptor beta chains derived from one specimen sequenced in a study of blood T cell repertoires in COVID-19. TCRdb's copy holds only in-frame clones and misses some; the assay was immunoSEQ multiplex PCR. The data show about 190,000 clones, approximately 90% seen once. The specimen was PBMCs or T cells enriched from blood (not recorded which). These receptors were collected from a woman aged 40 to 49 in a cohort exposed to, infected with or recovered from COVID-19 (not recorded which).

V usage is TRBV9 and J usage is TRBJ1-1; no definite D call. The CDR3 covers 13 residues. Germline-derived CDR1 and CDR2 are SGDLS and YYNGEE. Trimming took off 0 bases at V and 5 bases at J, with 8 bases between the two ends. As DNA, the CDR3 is TGTGCCAGCAGCGTAGGAAGGGAGACTGAAGCTTTCTTT. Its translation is CASSVGRETEAFF.

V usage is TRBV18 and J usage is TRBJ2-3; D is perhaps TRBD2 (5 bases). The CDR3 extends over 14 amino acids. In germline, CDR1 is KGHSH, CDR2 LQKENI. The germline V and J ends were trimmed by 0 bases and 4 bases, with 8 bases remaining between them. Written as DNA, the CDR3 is TGTGCCAGCTCACCACCTAGCGTCCCAGATACGCAGTATTTT. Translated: CASSPPSVPDTQYF. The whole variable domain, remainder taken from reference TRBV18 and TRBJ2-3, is NAGVMQNPRHLVRRRGQEARLRCSPMKGHSHVYWYRQLPEEGLKFMVYLQKENIIDESGMPKERFSAEFPKEGPSILRIQQVVRGDSAAYFCASSPPSVPDTQYFGPGTRLTVL.

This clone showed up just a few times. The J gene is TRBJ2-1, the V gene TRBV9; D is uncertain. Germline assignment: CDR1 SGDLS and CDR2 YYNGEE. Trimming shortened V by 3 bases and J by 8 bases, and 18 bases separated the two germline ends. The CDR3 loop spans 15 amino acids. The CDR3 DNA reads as TGTGCCAGCAGCGATGGGCTAACCTATGCCCATGAGCAGTTCTTC. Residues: CASSDGLTYAHEQFF.

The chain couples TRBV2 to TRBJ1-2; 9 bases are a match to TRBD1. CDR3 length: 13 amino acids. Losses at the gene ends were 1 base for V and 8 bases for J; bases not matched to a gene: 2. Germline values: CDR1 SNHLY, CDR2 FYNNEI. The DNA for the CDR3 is TGTGCCAGCAGTGAAGGGGACAGGGACGGCTACACCTTC. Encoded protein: CASSEGDRDGYTF.

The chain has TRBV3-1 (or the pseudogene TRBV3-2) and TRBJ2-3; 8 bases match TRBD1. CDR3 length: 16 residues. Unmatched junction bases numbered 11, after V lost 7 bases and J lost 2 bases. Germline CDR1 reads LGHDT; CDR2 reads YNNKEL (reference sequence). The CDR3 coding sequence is TGTGCCAGCACCTATTGGGGACAGGACCTCACAGATACGCAGTATTTT. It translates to CASTYWGQDLTDTQYF.

DNA of the CDR3: TGTGCCACCTCCGGGACTAGCGGCCCACAAGAGACCCAGTACTTC. Its translation is CATSGTSGPQETQYF. V is TRBV15 and J is TRBJ2-5; TRBD2 matches 11 bases. Losses at the gene ends were 8 bases for V and 2 bases for J; bases not matched to a gene: 7. The germline V gene has CDR1 LNHNV and CDR2 YYDKDF (reference sequence). CDR3 length equals 15 residues.

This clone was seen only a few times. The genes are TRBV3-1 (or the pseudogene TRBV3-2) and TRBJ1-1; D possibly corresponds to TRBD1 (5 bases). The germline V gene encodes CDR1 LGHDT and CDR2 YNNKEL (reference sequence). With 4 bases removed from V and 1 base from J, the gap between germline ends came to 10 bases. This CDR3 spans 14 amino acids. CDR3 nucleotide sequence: TGTGCCAGCAGCCCCACAGGACAGAACACTGAAGCTTTCTTT. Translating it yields CASSPTGQNTEAFF.

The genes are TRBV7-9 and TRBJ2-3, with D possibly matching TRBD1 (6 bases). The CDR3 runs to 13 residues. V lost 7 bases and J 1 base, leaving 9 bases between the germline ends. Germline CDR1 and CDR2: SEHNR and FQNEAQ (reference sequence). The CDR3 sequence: CASKAGGTDTQYF. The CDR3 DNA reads TGTGCCAGCAAGGCAGGGGGCACAGATACGCAGTATTTT.

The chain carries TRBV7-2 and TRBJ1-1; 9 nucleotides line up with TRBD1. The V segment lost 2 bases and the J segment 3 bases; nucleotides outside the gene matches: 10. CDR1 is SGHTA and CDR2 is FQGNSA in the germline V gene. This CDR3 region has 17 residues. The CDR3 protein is CASSLNRGRVGDTEAFF. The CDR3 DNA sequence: TGTGCCAGCAGCTTAAACAGGGGGCGCGTGGGCGACACTGAAGCTTTCTTT. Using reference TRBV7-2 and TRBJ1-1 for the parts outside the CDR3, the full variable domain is GAGVSQSPSNKVTEKGKDVELRCDPISGHTALYWYRQSLGQGLEFLIYFQGNSAPDKSGLPSDRFSAERTGGSVSTLTIQRTQQEDSAVYLCASSLNRGRVGDTEAFFGQGTRLTVV.

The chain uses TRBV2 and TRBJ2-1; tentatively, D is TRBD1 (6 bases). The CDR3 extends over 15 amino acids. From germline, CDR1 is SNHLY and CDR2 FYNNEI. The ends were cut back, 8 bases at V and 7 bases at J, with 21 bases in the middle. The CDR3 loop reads CASAQVGATGNEQFF. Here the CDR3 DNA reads TGTGCCAGCGCCCAGGTGGGGGCAACCGGTAATGAGCAGTTCTTC.

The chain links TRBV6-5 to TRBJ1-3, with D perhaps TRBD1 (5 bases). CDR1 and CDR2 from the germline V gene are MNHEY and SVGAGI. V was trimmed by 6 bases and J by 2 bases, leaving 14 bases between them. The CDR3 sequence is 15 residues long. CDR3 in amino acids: CASSSGGEPGNTIYF. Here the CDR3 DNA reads TGTGCCAGCAGCTCCGGGGGGGAACCTGGAAACACCATATATTTT.

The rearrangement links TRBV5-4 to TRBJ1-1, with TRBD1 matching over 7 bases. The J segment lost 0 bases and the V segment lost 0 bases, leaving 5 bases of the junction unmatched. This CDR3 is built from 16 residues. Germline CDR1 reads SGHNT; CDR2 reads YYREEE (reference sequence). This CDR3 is CASSLGQGSLNTEAFF. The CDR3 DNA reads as TGTGCCAGCAGCTTGGGACAGGGTTCCTTGAACACTGAAGCTTTCTTT.

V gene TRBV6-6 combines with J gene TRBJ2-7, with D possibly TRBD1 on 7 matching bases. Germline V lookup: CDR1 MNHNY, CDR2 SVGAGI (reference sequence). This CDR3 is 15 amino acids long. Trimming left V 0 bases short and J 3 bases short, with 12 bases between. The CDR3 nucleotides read TGTGCCAGCAGTTACTCGCGGGACAGCTACTACGAGCAGTACTTC. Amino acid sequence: CASSYSRDSYYEQYF.